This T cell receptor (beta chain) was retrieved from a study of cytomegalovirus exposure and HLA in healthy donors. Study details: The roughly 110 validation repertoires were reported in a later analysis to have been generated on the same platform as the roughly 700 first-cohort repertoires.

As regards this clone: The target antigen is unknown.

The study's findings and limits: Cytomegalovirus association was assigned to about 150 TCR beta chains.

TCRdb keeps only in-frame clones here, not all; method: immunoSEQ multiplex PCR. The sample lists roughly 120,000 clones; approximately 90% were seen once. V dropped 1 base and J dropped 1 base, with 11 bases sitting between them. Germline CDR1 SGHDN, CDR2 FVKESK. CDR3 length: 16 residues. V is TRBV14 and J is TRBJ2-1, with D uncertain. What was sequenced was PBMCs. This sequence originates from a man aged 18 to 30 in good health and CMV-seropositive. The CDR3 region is CASSQATSGSYNEQFF. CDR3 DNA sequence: TGTGCCAGCAGCCAAGCTACCTCCGGGTCCTACAATGAGCAGTTCTTC.